This T cell receptor beta chain emerged from a study of cytomegalovirus exposure and HLA in healthy donors. Study context: HLA-typed donors were the source of about 85 million unique TCRs, which an early data release held.

Looked up from germline, CDR1 is SGHRS and CDR2 is YFSETQ. V shed 5 bases and J 5 bases; nucleotides not matched to a gene: 4. This CDR3 region has 14 residues. Healthy bone marrow donors made up the donor group. Study observations and caveats: Most observed TCR sequences were rare, whereas some public TCRs were detected in many donors.

In its sample, this clone was seen once. Its antigen is currently unknown. The PCR made use of 60 Vbeta and 13 Jbeta primers. Assay used: immunoSEQ multiplex PCR; TCRdb lists only in-frame clones, some missing. The data contain some 130,000 clones, 65% to 85% of them singletons. Material: PBMCs. J is TRBJ2-5 and V is TRBV5-1; 12 bases line up with TRBD2. The source is a man aged 45-60 years in good health and CMV-seronegative. CDR3 residues: CASSLAGGPETQYF. CDR3 bases: TGCGCCAGCAGTCTAGCGGGAGGGCCGGAGACCCAGTACTTC.